This TCR beta chain was captured by sequencing in a study of tumor T cells in aggressive B-cell lymphoma. This table comes from immunoSEQ multiplex PCR, and its TCRdb copy is limited to in-frame clones, with some not included. Of around 10,000 clones in the sample, around 90% are singletons; the top ten hold around 2.8%. Trimming cost V 10 bases and J 4 bases, with 17 bases left between them. Per germline, CDR1 SGHVS and CDR2 FNYEAQ. The CDR3 is 13 residues long. The rearrangement joins TRBV7-6 to TRBJ2-7, with a tentative D call TRBD1 (6 bases). The receptor's source is an adult with diffuse large B cell lymphoma. Sequenced: tumor tissue. The CDR3 loop reads CATGAGDNYEQYF. The CDR3, as DNA: TGTGCCACGGGTGCAGGGGATAATTACGAGCAGTACTTC.